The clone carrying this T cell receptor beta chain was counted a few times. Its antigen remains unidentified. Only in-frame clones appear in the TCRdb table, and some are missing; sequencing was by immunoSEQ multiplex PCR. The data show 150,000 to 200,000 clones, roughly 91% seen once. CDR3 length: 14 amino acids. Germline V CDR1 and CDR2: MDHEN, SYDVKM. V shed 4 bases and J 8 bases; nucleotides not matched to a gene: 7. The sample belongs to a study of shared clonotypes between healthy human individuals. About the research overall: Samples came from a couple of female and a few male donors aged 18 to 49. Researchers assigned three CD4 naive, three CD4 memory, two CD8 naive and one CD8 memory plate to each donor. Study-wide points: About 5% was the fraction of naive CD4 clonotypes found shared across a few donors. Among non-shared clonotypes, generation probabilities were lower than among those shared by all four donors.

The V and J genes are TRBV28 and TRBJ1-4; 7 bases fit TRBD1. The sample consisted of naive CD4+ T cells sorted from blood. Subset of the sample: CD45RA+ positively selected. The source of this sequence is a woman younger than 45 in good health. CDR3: CASSSYRGGEKLFF. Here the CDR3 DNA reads TGTGCCAGCAGTTCCTACAGGGGAGGCGAAAAACTGTTTTTT.